This T cell receptor beta chain is from a study of blood T cell repertoires in COVID-19. On the study more broadly: Material from acute and convalescent COVID-19 was sourced from the United States, Italy and Spain.

Data came from immunoSEQ multiplex PCR; TCRdb stores just in-frame clones and leaves some out. The table has 350,000 to 400,000 clones, 65% to 90% seen once. V dropped 3 bases and J dropped 4; count of bases not matched to a gene: 7. CDR1 is SGHTA and CDR2 is FQGNSA in the germline V gene. The CDR3 is 15 residues long. Sequencing was carried out using peripheral blood. The genes are TRBV7-2 and TRBJ2-7; 9 positions agree with TRBD1. This TCR came from a woman aged 60-75 years with COVID-19, enrolled during active disease. In DNA form, the CDR3 reads TGTGCCAGCAGCTTCTCCGGGACAGGGAAATACGAGCAGTACTTC. Translating it yields CASSFSGTGKYEQYF.